The rows below give T cell receptor beta chains drawn from one sample of a study of cytomegalovirus exposure and HLA in healthy donors. The repertoire was sequenced with immunoSEQ multiplex PCR; TCRdb's copy has only in-frame clones and lacks some. Among 100,000 to 150,000 clones listed, around two thirds were seen once. Sequencing was performed on PBMCs. These receptors were collected from a man aged 55-75 years in good health and CMV-seropositive. The CDR3 runs from the conserved cysteine through the conserved F or W. The order of the fields is CDR3 length, J gene, clone size, V gene, D gene, CDR3 protein, CDR3 DNA. D genes are given only for firm matches. Expanded clones are given a class, and other clones once, few, many or no size at all.

14 TRBJ2-5 . TRBV5-6 TRBD2 CASSSPGGRETQYF TGTGCCAGCAGCTCGCCGGGGGGGCGGGAGACCCAGTACTTC
13 TRBJ2-5 . TRBV4-1 . CASSRLPRETQYF TGCGCCAGCAGCCGACTCCCGAGGGAGACCCAGTACTTC
16 TRBJ2-2 . TRBV19 TRBD1 CASTIQTGGGPGELFF TGTGCCAGTACCATTCAAACAGGGGGCGGACCCGGGGAGCTGTTTTTT
16 TRBJ2-1 few TRBV5-1 TRBD1 CASTPTGTTNYNEQFF TGCGCCAGTACCCCGACAGGGACAACTAATTACAATGAGCAGTTCTTC
15 TRBJ2-5 few TRBV7-2 . CASSSETLATETQYF TGTGCCAGCAGCTCGGAAACGCTAGCAACGGAGACCCAGTACTTC
13 TRBJ2-5 . TRBV2 . CASGRGSGETQYF TGTGCCAGCGGAAGGGGGAGTGGGGAGACCCAGTACTTC
16 TRBJ2-5 . TRBV5-1 . CASSPEGRGSLETQYF TGCGCCAGCAGCCCGGAGGGCAGGGGGTCACTAGAGACCCAGTACTTC
15 TRBJ1-5 . TRBV6-5 TRBD1 CASRQTGEAYQPQHF TGTGCCAGCAGGCAAACAGGGGAGGCATATCAGCCCCAGCATTTT
14 TRBJ1-4 . TRBV2 . CASSERGHQEKLFF TGTGCCAGCAGTGAACGAGGCCATCAGGAAAAACTGTTTTTT
16 TRBJ1-5 . TRBV28 TRBD1 CASSSGTGVGGQPQHF TGTGCCAGCAGTTCGGGAACAGGGGTCGGGGGTCAGCCCCAGCATTTT
15 TRBJ2-5 . TRBV5-1 TRBD1 CASSFMGQGGETQYF TGCGCCAGCAGCTTTATGGGACAGGGTGGGGAGACCCAGTACTTC
16 TRBJ1-1 . TRBV27 TRBD1 CASSSDRGGGDTEAFF TGTGCCAGCAGTTCAGACAGGGGGGGAGGGGACACTGAAGCTTTCTTT
15 TRBJ2-3 . TRBV6-6 TRBD2 CASSSARGDTDTQYF TGTGCCAGCAGTTCGGCTCGGGGGGACACAGATACGCAGTATTTT
16 TRBJ1-5 many TRBV28 . CASTDHGRGQEQPQHF TGTGCCAGCACCGACCATGGGCGAGGGCAAGAACAGCCCCAGCATTTT
13 TRBJ1-2 . TRBV10-1 . CASSAGNNYGYTF TGCGCCAGCAGCGCCGGGAATAACTATGGCTACACCTTC
18 TRBJ2-1 . TRBV7-8 . CASSLEEKGESSYNEQFF TGTGCCAGCAGCTTAGAAGAGAAAGGAGAGAGCTCCTACAATGAGCAGTTCTTC
11 TRBJ2-7 . TRBV5-1 . CASSPGREQYF TGCGCCAGCAGCCCGGGGAGAGAGCAGTACTTC
13 TRBJ1-1 once TRBV19 . CASSSRRGSEAFF TGTGCCAGTAGTAGTAGAAGAGGCTCTGAAGCTTTCTTT
15 TRBJ1-1 . TRBV6-1 . CASSEEGQPATEAFF TGTGCCAGCAGTGAAGAAGGACAGCCGGCCACTGAAGCTTTCTTT
15 TRBJ2-5 . TRBV11-2 . CASSLAFSGFETQYF TGTGCCAGCAGCTTAGCGTTTTCAGGCTTTGAGACCCAGTACTTC
14 TRBJ1-2 . TRBV4-2 TRBD1 CASSRDRGLEGYTF TGTGCCAGCAGCCGGGACAGGGGGCTTGAAGGCTACACCTTC
15 TRBJ1-2 . TRBV5-1 TRBD1 CASSSGQGARGGYTF TGCGCCAGCAGCTCCGGACAGGGGGCGCGAGGTGGCTACACCTTC